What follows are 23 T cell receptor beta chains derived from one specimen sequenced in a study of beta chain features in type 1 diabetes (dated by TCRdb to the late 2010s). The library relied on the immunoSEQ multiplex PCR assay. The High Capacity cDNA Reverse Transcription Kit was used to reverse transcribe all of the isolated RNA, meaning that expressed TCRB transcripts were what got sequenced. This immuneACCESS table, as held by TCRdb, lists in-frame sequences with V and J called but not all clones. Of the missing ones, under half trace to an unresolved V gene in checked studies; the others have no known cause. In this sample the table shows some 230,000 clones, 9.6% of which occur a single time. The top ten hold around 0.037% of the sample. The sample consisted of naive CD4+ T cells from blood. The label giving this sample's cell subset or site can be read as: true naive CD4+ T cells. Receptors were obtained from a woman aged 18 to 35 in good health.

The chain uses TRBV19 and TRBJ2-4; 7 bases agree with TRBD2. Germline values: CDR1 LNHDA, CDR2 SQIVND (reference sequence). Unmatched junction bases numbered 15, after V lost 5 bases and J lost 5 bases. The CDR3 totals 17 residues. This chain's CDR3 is CASSGRVGGPRENIQYF. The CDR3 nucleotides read TGTGCCAGTAGTGGTCGAGTGGGAGGGCCGAGGGAAAACATTCAGTACTTC.

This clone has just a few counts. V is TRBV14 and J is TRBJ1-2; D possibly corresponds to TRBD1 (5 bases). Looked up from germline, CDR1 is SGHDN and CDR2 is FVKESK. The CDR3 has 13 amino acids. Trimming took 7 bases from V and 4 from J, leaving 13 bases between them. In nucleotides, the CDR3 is TGTGCCAGCAAGGCGGGACCGACCTATGGCTACACCTTC. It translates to CASKAGPTYGYTF.

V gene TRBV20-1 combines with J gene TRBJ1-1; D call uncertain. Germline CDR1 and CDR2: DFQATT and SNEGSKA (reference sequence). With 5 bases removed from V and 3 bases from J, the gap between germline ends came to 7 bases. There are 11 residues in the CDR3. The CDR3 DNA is TGCAGTGCTCCCGGGGACACTGAAGCTTTCTTT. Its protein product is CSAPGDTEAFF.

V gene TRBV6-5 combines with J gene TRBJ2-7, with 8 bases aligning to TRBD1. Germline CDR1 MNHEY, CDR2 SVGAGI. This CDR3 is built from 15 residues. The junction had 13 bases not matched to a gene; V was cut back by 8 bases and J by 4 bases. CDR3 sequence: CASAYQDRDRYEQYF. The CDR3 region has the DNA TGTGCCAGCGCTTACCAGGACAGGGATCGTTACGAGCAGTACTTC.

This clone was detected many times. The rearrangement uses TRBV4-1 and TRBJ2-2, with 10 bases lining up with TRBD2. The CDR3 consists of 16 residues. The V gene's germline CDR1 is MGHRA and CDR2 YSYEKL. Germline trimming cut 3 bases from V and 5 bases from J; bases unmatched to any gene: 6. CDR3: CASSQLAGVGTGELFF. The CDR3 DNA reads TGCGCCAGCAGCCAGCTAGCGGGAGTGGGAACCGGGGAGCTGTTTTTT.

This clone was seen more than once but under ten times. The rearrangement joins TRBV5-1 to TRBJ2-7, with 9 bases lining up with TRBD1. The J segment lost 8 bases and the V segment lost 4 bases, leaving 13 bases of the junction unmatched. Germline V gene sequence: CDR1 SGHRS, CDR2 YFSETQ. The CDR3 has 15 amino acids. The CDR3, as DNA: TGCGCCAGCAGCGCAGAAGGAGGGACAGGGATGAAGCAGTACTTC. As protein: CASSAEGGTGMKQYF.

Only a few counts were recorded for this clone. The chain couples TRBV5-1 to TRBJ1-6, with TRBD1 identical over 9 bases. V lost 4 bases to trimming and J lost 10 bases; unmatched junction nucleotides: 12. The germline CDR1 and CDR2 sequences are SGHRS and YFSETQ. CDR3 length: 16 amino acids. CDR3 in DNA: TGCGCCAGCAGCGGAACGACAGGGGGGGGTATCTCACCCCTCCACTTT. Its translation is CASSGTTGGGISPLHF.

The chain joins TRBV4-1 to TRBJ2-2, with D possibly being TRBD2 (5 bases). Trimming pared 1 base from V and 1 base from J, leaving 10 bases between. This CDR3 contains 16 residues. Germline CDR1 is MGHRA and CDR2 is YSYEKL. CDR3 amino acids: CASSQGGAVNTGELFF. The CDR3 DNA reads TGCGCCAGCAGCCAAGGGGGAGCCGTGAACACCGGGGAGCTGTTTTTT.

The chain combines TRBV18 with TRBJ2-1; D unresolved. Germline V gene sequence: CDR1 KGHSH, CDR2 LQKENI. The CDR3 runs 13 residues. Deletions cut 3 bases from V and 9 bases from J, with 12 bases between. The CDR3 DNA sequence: TGTGCCAGCTCACCCCTTACTAACATTGAGCAGTTCTTC. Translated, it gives CASSPLTNIEQFF.

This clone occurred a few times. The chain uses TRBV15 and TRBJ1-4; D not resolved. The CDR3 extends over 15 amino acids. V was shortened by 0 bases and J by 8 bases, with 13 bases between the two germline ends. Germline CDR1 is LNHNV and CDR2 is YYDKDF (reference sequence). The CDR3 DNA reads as TGTGCCACCAGCAGAGACGGAGGCGCGGGGGAAAAACTGTTTTTT. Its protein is CATSRDGGAGEKLFF.

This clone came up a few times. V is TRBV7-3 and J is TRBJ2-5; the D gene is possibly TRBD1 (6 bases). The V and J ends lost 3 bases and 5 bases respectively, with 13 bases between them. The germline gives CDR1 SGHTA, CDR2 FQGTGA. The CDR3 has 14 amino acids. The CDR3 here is CASSFDRTSETQYF. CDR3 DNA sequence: TGTGCCAGCAGCTTCGACAGGACATCGGAGACCCAGTACTTC.

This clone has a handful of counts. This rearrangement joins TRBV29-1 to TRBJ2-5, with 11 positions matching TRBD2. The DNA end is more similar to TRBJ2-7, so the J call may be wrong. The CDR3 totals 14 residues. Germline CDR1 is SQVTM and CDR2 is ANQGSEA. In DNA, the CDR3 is TGCAGCGTCTCGACTAGCGGGGTAGGCTACGAGCAGTACTTC. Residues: CSVSTSGVGYEQYF.

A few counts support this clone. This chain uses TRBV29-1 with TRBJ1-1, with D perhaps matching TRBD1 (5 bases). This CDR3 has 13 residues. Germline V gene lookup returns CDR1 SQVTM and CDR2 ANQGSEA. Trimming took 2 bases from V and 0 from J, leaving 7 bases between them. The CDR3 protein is CSVENRMNTEAFF. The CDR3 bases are TGCAGCGTTGAAAACAGGATGAACACTGAAGCTTTCTTT.

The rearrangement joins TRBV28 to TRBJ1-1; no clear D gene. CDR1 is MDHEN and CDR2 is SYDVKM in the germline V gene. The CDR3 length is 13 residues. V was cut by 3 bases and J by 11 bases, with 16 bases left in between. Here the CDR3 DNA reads TGTGCCAGCAGTTTGGGAGGGCAGGAGGTCGCTTTCTTT. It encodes CASSLGGQEVAFF.

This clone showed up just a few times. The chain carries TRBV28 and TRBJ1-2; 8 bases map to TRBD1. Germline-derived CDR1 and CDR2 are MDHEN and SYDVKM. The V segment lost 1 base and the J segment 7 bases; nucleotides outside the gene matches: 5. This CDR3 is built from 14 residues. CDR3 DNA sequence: TGTGCCAGCAGTTTATTCCAGGGGGCGCGTGGCTACACCTTC. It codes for CASSLFQGARGYTF.

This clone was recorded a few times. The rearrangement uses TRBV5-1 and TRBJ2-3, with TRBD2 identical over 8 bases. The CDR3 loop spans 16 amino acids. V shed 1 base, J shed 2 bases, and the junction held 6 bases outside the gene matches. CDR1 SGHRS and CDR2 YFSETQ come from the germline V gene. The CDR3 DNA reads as TGCGCCAGCAGCTTGTTGACGGGAGGGACCACAGATACGCAGTATTTT. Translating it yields CASSLLTGGTTDTQYF. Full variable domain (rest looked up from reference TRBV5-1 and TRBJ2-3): KAGVTQTPRYLIKTRGQQVTLSCSPISGHRSVSWYQQTPGQGLQFLFEYFSETQRNKGNFPGRFSGRQFSNSRSEMNVSTLELGDSALYLCASSLLTGGTTDTQYFGPGTRLTVL.

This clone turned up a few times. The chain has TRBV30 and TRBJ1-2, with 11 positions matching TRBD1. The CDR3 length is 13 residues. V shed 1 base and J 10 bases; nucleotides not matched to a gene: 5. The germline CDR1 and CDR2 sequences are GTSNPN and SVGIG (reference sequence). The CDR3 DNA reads TGTGCCTGGAGTGAGTGGGACAGGGGGGACTACACCTTC. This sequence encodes CAWSEWDRGDYTF.

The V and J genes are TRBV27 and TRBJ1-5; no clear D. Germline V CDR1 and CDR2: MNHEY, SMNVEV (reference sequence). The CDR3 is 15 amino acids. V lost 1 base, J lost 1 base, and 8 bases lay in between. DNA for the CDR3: TGTGCCAGCAGTTTATATGGGGAGAGCAATCAGCCCCAGCATTTT. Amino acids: CASSLYGESNQPQHF.

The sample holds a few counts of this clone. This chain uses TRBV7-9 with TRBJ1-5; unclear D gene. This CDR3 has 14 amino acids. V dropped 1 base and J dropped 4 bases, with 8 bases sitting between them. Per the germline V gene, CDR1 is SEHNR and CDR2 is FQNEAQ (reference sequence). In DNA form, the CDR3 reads TGTGCCAGCAGCTTAGAGGGAGAAAATCAGCCCCAGCATTTT. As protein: CASSLEGENQPQHF.

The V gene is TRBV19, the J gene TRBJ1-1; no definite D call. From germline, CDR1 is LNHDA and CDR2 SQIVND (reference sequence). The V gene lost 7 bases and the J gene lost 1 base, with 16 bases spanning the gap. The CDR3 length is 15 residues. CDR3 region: CASITGRGRNTEAFF. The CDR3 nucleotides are TGTGCCAGTATCACCGGGAGAGGGCGGAACACTGAAGCTTTCTTT. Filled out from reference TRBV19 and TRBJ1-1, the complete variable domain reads DGGITQSPKYLFRKEGQNVTLSCEQNLNHDAMYWYRQDPGQGLRLIYYSQIVNDFQKGDIAEGYSVSREKKESFPLTVTSAQKNPTAFYLCASITGRGRNTEAFFGQGTRLTVV.

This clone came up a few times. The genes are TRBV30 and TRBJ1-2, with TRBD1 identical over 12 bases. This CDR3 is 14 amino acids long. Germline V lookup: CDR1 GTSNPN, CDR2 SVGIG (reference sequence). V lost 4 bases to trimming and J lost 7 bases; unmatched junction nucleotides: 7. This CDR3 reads CAWNRGQGASGYTF. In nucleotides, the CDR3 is TGTGCCTGGAATAGGGGACAGGGGGCGTCTGGCTACACCTTC.

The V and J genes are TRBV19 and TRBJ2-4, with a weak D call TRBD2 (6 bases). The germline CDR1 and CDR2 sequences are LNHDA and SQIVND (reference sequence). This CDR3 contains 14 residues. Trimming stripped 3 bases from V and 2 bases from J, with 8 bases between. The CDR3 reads CASSIGGSKNIQYF. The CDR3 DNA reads TGTGCCAGTAGTATCGGAGGGTCCAAAAACATTCAGTACTTC.

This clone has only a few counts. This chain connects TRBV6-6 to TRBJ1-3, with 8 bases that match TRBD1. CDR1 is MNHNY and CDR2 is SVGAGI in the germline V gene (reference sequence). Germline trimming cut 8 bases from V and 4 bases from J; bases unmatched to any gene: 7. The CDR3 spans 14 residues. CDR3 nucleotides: TGTGCCAGCCGCCGAGGACAGGGAGGAAACACCATATATTTT. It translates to CASRRGQGGNTIYF.